The 31 T cell receptor beta chains in this list originate from one sample, sequenced in a study of T cell responses to AZD1222 COVID-19 vaccine. TCRdb's table, derived via immunoSEQ multiplex PCR, lists solely in-frame clones and lacks some. The sample lists roughly 150,000 clones; 90% were seen once. The sample in question was peripheral blood, obtained on day 0 of AZD1222 vaccination. The receptors here all came from an adult in good health.

This clone was found once. The chain couples TRBV4-2 to TRBJ1-2; D not resolved. Germline V gives CDR1 LGHNA, CDR2 YNFKEQ. The CDR3 runs to 17 residues. The germline V and J ends were trimmed by 1 base and 1 base, with 16 bases remaining between them. Here the CDR3 DNA reads TGTGCCAGCAGCCAAGTGTCGATTAGACTAATTAACTATGGCTACACCTTC. Translation gives CASSQVSIRLINYGYTF.

J is TRBJ2-3 and V is TRBV4-2; D unclear. The CDR3 runs to 15 residues. CDR1 LGHNA and CDR2 YNFKEQ come from the germline V gene. Trimming shortened V by 9 bases and J by 3 bases, and 19 bases separated the two germline ends. This chain's CDR3 is CASLRWLGGTDTQYF. Written as DNA, the CDR3 is TGTGCCAGTCTGCGGTGGCTAGGTGGTACAGATACGCAGTATTTT.

This rearrangement joins TRBV27 to TRBJ1-5; tentatively, D is TRBD1 (6 bases). Germline-derived CDR1 and CDR2 are MNHEY and SMNVEV (reference sequence). Trimming left V 4 bases short and J 0 bases short, with 7 bases between. The CDR3 covers 14 residues. CDR3 coding DNA: TGTGCCAGCAGTTCACAGGGTAGCAATCAGCCCCAGCATTTT. Translation gives CASSSQGSNQPQHF.

This rearrangement joins TRBV2 to TRBJ2-7; D gene ambiguous. Germline V gene lookup returns CDR1 SNHLY and CDR2 FYNNEI. Deletions cut 9 bases from V and 2 bases from J, with 11 bases between. The CDR3 covers 12 residues. In DNA, the CDR3 is TGTGCCAGTAATGGGGAAGCCTACGAGCAGTACTTC. Translated, it gives CASNGEAYEQYF.

This clone was seen only a few times. This chain joins TRBV6-5 and TRBJ2-7; weak D call: TRBD1 (5 bases). The CDR3 is made up of 14 amino acids. V was cut by 10 bases and J by 2 bases, with 18 bases left in between. Germline lookup yields CDR1 MNHEY and CDR2 SVGAGI. The CDR3 DNA reads TGTGCCACCGAATCCCGACGACAGACCTACGAGCAGTACTTC. This codes for CATESRRQTYEQYF.

The rearrangement links TRBV24-1 to TRBJ2-3; a possible D gene is TRBD2 (6 bases). The CDR3 loop spans 16 amino acids. V gave up 0 bases and J gave up 0 bases, with 9 bases separating them. CDR1 is KGHDR, CDR2 SFDVKD, per germline. CDR3 in amino acids: CATSDLKGTSTDTQYF. In nucleotides, the CDR3 is TGTGCCACCAGTGATTTGAAAGGGACTAGCACAGATACGCAGTATTTT.

Only one count was recorded for this clone. The rearrangement joins TRBV7-9 to TRBJ2-2; D remains unclear. V lost 5 bases to trimming and J lost 1 base, with 11 bases between them. Per germline, CDR1 SEHNR and CDR2 FQNEAQ (reference sequence). CDR3 size: 15 residues. The DNA of the CDR3 is TGTGCCAGCAGCCCACGACTGATGAACACCGGGGAGCTGTTTTTT. It codes for CASSPRLMNTGELFF.

The V gene is TRBV7-2, the J gene TRBJ1-2, with D unresolved. The CDR3 totals 14 residues. V was clipped by 4 bases and J by 1 base, with 10 bases between them. CDR1 and CDR2 (germline): SGHTA, FQGNSA. The CDR3 reads CASSSLAGNYGYTF. The CDR3 bases are TGTGCCAGCAGCTCTTTGGCGGGTAACTATGGCTACACCTTC.

CDR3 loop: CASSGGVIGGSYNEQFF. The CDR3 bases are TGTGCCAGTAGTGGGGGGGTCATTGGCGGGAGCTACAATGAGCAGTTCTTC. V usage is TRBV19 and J usage is TRBJ2-1; TRBD2 aligns across 7 bases. This CDR3 comprises 17 residues. CDR1 and CDR2 from the germline V gene are LNHDA and SQIVND (reference sequence). J was trimmed by 3 bases and V by 5 bases; bases with no gene match: 13. Full variable domain (remainder filled in from reference TRBV19 and TRBJ2-1): DGGITQSPKYLFRKEGQNVTLSCEQNLNHDAMYWYRQDPGQGLRLIYYSQIVNDFQKGDIAEGYSVSREKKESFPLTVTSAQKNPTAFYLCASSGGVIGGSYNEQFFGPGTRLTVL.

This chain links TRBV24-1 with TRBJ2-7, with D perhaps given as TRBD1 or TRBD2 (5 bases each). The CDR3 sequence is 14 residues long. Germline CDR1 KGHDR, CDR2 SFDVKD. V gave up 6 bases and J gave up 2 bases, with 13 bases separating them. CDR3 region: CATSSHQGPYEQYF. The CDR3 DNA is TGTGCCACCAGTTCCCACCAGGGACCCTACGAGCAGTACTTC.

The chain couples TRBV10-2 to TRBJ2-4; TRBD1 aligns across 10 bases. The germline CDR1 and CDR2 sequences are WSHSY and SAAADI. Trimming removed 6 bases from V and 3 bases from J; junction bases left unmatched: 2. CDR3 length equals 14 residues. CDR3 bases: TGCGCCAGCAGGGGACAGGGGATCAAAAACATTCAGTACTTC. This encodes CASRGQGIKNIQYF.

The V and J genes are TRBV7-9 and TRBJ2-7, with TRBD1 matching over 7 bases. This CDR3 has 12 residues. The V and J ends lost 5 bases and 6 bases, in that order; junction bases with no gene match: 4. The V gene's germline CDR1 is SEHNR and CDR2 FQNEAQ (reference sequence). CDR3 sequence: CASSPDRVEQYF. CDR3 nucleotides: TGTGCCAGCAGCCCTGACAGGGTCGAGCAGTACTTC.

To note about this clone: Different DNA sequences within this sample yield the same CDR3. J is TRBJ2-2 and V is TRBV5-4, with D hard to call. This CDR3 spans 15 amino acids. Germline V gene data show CDR1 as SGHNT and CDR2 as YYREEE (reference sequence). V lost 0 bases and J lost 2, with 8 bases in between. The CDR3 DNA follows: TGTGCCAGCAGCTTGGCCGGCCCTAACACCGGGGAGCTGTTTTTT. This codes for CASSLAGPNTGELFF.

This chain joins TRBV28 and TRBJ1-1; D is unresolved. Deletions cut 3 bases from V and 7 bases from J, with 9 bases between. Germline values: CDR1 MDHEN, CDR2 SYDVKM. The CDR3 sequence is 12 residues long. CDR3 amino acids: CASSLFRDEAFF. CDR3 DNA sequence: TGTGCCAGCAGTTTGTTTAGGGATGAAGCTTTCTTT.

The chain joins TRBV6-5 to TRBJ2-1; D perhaps matches TRBD2 (5 bases). V was pared by 5 bases and J by 5 bases, with 7 bases between. CDR1 and CDR2 (germline): MNHEY, SVGAGI. The CDR3 is 12 amino acids. CDR3 sequence: CASSPGNNEQFF. Written as DNA, the CDR3 is TGTGCCAGCAGTCCGGGGAACAATGAGCAGTTCTTC.

This sequence joins TRBV28 and TRBJ2-1, with 10 bases aligning to TRBD1. CDR1 MDHEN and CDR2 SYDVKM come from the germline V gene. The ends lost 7 bases at V and 6 bases at J; junction bases unmatched: 9. This CDR3 has 15 amino acids. The CDR3 region is CASNDPGQGSNEQFF. In DNA, the CDR3 is TGTGCCAGCAACGACCCGGGACAGGGGTCCAATGAGCAGTTCTTC. The entire variable domain, with the rest obtained from reference TRBV28 and TRBJ2-1, is as follows: DVKVTQSSRYLVKRTGEKVFLECVQDMDHENMFWYRQDPGLGLRLIYFSYDVKMKEKGDIPEGYSVSREKKERFSLILESASTNQTSMYLCASNDPGQGSNEQFFGPGTRLTVL.

The chain uses TRBV6-1 and TRBJ1-2; D gene unclear. Germline V gives CDR1 MNHNS, CDR2 SASEGT. V was trimmed by 0 bases and J by 4 bases, leaving 9 bases between them. This CDR3 comprises 14 residues. The CDR3 sequence is CASSEARVAYGYTF. CDR3 sequence (DNA): TGTGCCAGCAGTGAAGCAAGGGTGGCCTATGGCTACACCTTC.

This rearrangement joins TRBV10-3 to TRBJ1-1; 7 bases map to TRBD1. Losses at the gene ends were 3 bases for V and 3 bases for J; bases not matched to a gene: 1. CDR3 length: 13 amino acids. Germline CDR1 reads ENHRY; CDR2 reads SYGVKD. CDR3 coding DNA: TGTGCCATCAGTGACAGGGGGGACACTGAAGCTTTCTTT. This codes for CAISDRGDTEAFF.

This clone was seen a few times. The rearrangement uses TRBV24-1 and TRBJ2-2; 7 bases are a match to TRBD2. With V trimmed by 3 bases and J by 2 bases, 5 bases remained unmatched. The CDR3 covers 16 residues. Germline V lookup: CDR1 KGHDR, CDR2 SFDVKD. The CDR3 DNA reads TGTGCCACCAGTGATCCGGGACTATCTAACACCGGGGAGCTGTTTTTT. It is translated as CATSDPGLSNTGELFF.

V is TRBV13 and J is TRBJ1-2, with TRBD1 identical over 9 bases. Germline V gives CDR1 PRHDT, CDR2 FYEKMQ (reference sequence). V shed 5 bases and J 3 bases; nucleotides not matched to a gene: 16. The CDR3 contains 18 residues. CDR3 amino acids: CASSLDRDRVQFYYGYTF. The CDR3, as DNA: TGTGCCAGCAGCCTGGACCGGGACAGGGTTCAATTTTACTATGGCTACACCTTC. The complete variable domain, with remaining parts taken from reference TRBV13 and TRBJ1-2, reads AAGVIQSPRHLIKEKRETATLKCYPIPRHDTVYWYQQGPGQDPQFLISFYEKMQSDKGSIPDRFSAQQFSDYHSELNMSSLELGDSALYFCASSLDRDRVQFYYGYTFGSGTRLTVV.

This rearrangement joins TRBV6-2 or TRBV6-3 to TRBJ2-1; no firm D call. CDR1 MNHEY and CDR2 SVGEGT come from the germline V gene. The CDR3 contains 15 residues. Trimming took 4 bases from V and 2 from J, leaving 12 bases between them. The CDR3 DNA is TGTGCCAGCAGTTTTCCGGGTCTTCCCTACAATGAGCAGTTCTTC. Its protein product is CASSFPGLPYNEQFF.

The chain carries TRBV10-3 and TRBJ2-2; 9 nucleotides match TRBD1. CDR1 and CDR2 from the germline V gene are ENHRY and SYGVKD. CDR3 length: 15 residues. V dropped 10 bases and J dropped 5; count of bases not matched to a gene: 11. CDR3 coding DNA: TGTGCCACGACCTCCGGGACAGGGTTTACCGGGGAGCTGTTTTTT. Amino acids: CATTSGTGFTGELFF.

The chain couples TRBV4-1 to TRBJ2-7; D perhaps matches TRBD2 (5 bases). Trimming took 4 bases from V and 2 from J, leaving 12 bases between them. Germline CDR1 MGHRA, CDR2 YSYEKL. This CDR3 has 14 amino acids. The CDR3: CASSLHEGAYEQYF. CDR3 DNA: TGCGCCAGCAGCCTGCATGAGGGCGCCTACGAGCAGTACTTC.

The chain is built from TRBV6-5 and TRBJ2-5; D is ambiguous. Germline lookup yields CDR1 MNHEY and CDR2 SVGAGI. V was clipped by 2 bases and J by 3 bases, with 7 bases between them. The CDR3 has 13 amino acids. CDR3 sequence: CASSYMRKETQYF. CDR3 DNA sequence: TGTGCCAGCAGTTACATGCGAAAAGAGACCCAGTACTTC.

V is TRBV5-6 and J is TRBJ1-2, with 8 nucleotides matching TRBD1. Losses at the gene ends were 2 bases for V and 7 bases for J; bases not matched to a gene: 7. Germline CDR1 SGHDT, CDR2 YYEEEE. CDR3 length equals 14 residues. The DNA of the CDR3 is TGTGCCAGCAGCTTCGGCAGGGGGCTAAGTGGCTACACCTTC. Amino acid sequence: CASSFGRGLSGYTF.

This sequence joins TRBV21-1 and TRBJ1-1; the D call of TRBD1 is as the table states it, not checked on the DNA. TRBV21-1 is recorded as a pseudogene. CDR3 length: 17 residues. CDR3 sequence (DNA): TGTGCCAGCAGCAAATATCACAGCCTAATTCTGAACACTGAAGCTTTCTTT. This codes for CASSKYHSLILNTEAFF.

This rearrangement joins TRBV7-9 to TRBJ1-2; 7 bases agree with TRBD1. Trimming removed 3 bases from V and 2 bases from J; junction bases left unmatched: 6. The germline CDR1 and CDR2 sequences are SEHNR and FQNEAQ (reference sequence). The CDR3 extends over 15 amino acids. The CDR3 DNA reads TGTGCCAGCAGCTTGACCGGGGACAGCAACTATGGCTACACCTTC. Its translation: CASSLTGDSNYGYTF.

The V gene is TRBV9, the J gene TRBJ2-3; maybe TRBD2 (5 bases). Trimming removed 1 base at V and 2 bases at J, with 17 bases between. The CDR3 runs 17 residues. Germline CDR1 reads SGDLS; CDR2 reads YYNGEE. The CDR3 loop reads CASSVFLDSEPTDTQYF. The CDR3 DNA reads as TGTGCCAGCAGCGTATTCTTGGACTCAGAACCCACAGATACGCAGTATTTT.

This chain links TRBV9 with TRBJ2-5, with 11 bases aligning to TRBD2. The J segment lost 5 bases and the V segment lost 6 bases, leaving 3 bases of the junction unmatched. Germline CDR1 SGDLS, CDR2 YYNGEE. The CDR3 spans 13 residues. This CDR3 reads CASTRTSGETQYF. For the CDR3, the DNA is TGTGCCAGCACCCGGACTAGCGGGGAGACCCAGTACTTC.

The rearrangement links TRBV5-4 to TRBJ2-7, with D perhaps assigned TRBD1 or TRBD2 (5 bases each). Germline V gene data show CDR1 as SGHNT and CDR2 as YYREEE (reference sequence). V shed 3 bases and J shed 7 bases, with 17 bases lying between them. The CDR3 totals 14 residues. The CDR3 protein is CASSSGTVAKEQYF. DNA of the CDR3: TGTGCCAGCAGCTCGGGGACGGTGGCTAAAGAGCAGTACTTC. The full variable domain, completed using reference TRBV5-4 and TRBJ2-7, is ETGVTQSPTHLIKTRGQQVTLRCSSQSGHNTVSWYQQALGQGPQFIFQYYREEENGRGNFPPRFSGLQFPNYSSELNVNALELDDSALYLCASSSGTVAKEQYFGPGTRLTVT.

The rearrangement joins TRBV2 to TRBJ1-2; D is ambiguous. Trimming pared 1 base from V and 2 bases from J, leaving 11 bases between. Germline CDR1 and CDR2: SNHLY and FYNNEI. The CDR3 has 15 residues. The CDR3 nucleotides read TGTGCCAGCAGTGAAGAGGGCAAGGGAAACTATGGCTACACCTTC. This sequence encodes CASSEEGKGNYGYTF. Based on the CDR3 plus reference TRBV2 and TRBJ1-2, the full variable domain is EPEVTQTPSHQVTQMGQEVILRCVPISNHLYFYWYRQILGQKVEFLVSFYNNEISEKSEIFDDQFSVERPDGSNFTLKIRSTKLEDSAMYFCASSEEGKGNYGYTFGSGTRLTVV.